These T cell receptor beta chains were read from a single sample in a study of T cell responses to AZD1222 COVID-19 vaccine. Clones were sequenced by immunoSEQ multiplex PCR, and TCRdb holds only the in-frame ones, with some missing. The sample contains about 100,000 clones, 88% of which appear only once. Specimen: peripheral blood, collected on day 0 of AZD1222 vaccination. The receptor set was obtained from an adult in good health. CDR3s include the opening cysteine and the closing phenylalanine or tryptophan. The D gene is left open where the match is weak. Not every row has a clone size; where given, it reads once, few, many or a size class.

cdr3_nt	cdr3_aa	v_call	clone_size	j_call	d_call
TGTGCCAGTAGGGGGGGCAGGGTTGACAATCAGCCCCAGCATTTT	CASRGGRVDNQPQHF	TRBV19	.	TRBJ1-5	.
TGTGCCAGCGGATCAACAGTGCCCTACGAGCAGTACTTC	CASGSTVPYEQYF	TRBV25-1	.	TRBJ2-7	.
TGTGCCAGTAGTAGAACAGGGTTTGGTACAGATACGCAGTATTTT	CASSRTGFGTDTQYF	TRBV19	.	TRBJ2-3	.
TGTGCCAGCACCCTGGGGGGTATTGGTAACTATGGCTACACCTTC	CASTLGGIGNYGYTF	TRBV28	once	TRBJ1-2	.
TGTGCCAGCAGTTCCGGACAGGAAATCACAGATACGCAGTATTTT	CASSSGQEITDTQYF	TRBV27	.	TRBJ2-3	TRBD1
TGTGCCAGCTCACCCTTCGGAGGGAGCGGCAATGAGCAGTTCTTC	CASSPFGGSGNEQFF	TRBV18	few	TRBJ2-1	.
TGTGCCAGCAGCCCGAGACTAGCGGGAGGTCGGAATGAGCAGTTCTTC	CASSPRLAGGRNEQFF	TRBV7-2	.	TRBJ2-1	TRBD2
TGCGCCAGCAGCCCCCGGATGCACACCGGGGAGCTGTTTTTT	CASSPRMHTGELFF	TRBV4-3	.	TRBJ2-2	.
TGTGCCAGCAGGGGGGACAGGGAGGCCTACGGGCAGTACTTC	CASRGDREAYGQYF	TRBV27	.	TRBJ2-7	TRBD1
TGTGCCAGCTCACCTCGGATCCCCGACTCGAGCTCTGGAAACACCATATATTTT	CASSPRIPDSSSGNTIYF	TRBV18	.	TRBJ1-3	.
TGTGCCAGCAGCCAACTTGGGACTAGCGGGGACGAACGCGGAGATACGCAGTATTTT	CASSQLGTSGDERGDTQYF	TRBV3-1/TRBV3-2	once	TRBJ2-3	TRBD2
TGTGCCAGCAGCACGTTAACTAGAAACAAACGGGATGAGCAGTTCTTC	CASSTLTRNKRDEQFF	TRBV11-1	.	TRBJ2-1	.
TGTGCCAGCAGTGGAGATGTAGGAGTAGGCAATCAGCCCCAGCATTTT	CASSGDVGVGNQPQHF	TRBV2	few	TRBJ1-5	.
TGTGCCAGCAGTTTGACTAGCGGGCCCGCCTACGAGCAGTACTTC	CASSLTSGPAYEQYF	TRBV6-2/TRBV6-3	once	TRBJ2-7	TRBD2
TGTGCCAGCAGCGTTGCAGGGGGAGGTATGGAGACCCAGTACTTC	CASSVAGGGMETQYF	TRBV9	.	TRBJ2-5	.
TGTGCCAGTAGTATCATGGGGACTAGCAACTACGAGCAGTACTTC	CASSIMGTSNYEQYF	TRBV19	.	TRBJ2-7	TRBD2
TGTGCCAGCAGCTTAGAGGAGGGGCAGCCCCAGCATTTT	CASSLEEGQPQHF	TRBV11-3	.	TRBJ1-5	.
TGTGCCACCGAACAGGGGGCTGGAAACACCATATATTTT	CATEQGAGNTIYF	TRBV2	once	TRBJ1-3	TRBD1
TGCAGTGCTAGTGGGCTAGCGGGGACCTACGAGCAGTACTTC	CSASGLAGTYEQYF	TRBV20-1	few	TRBJ2-7	TRBD2
TGTGCCAGTAAGTGGGACCGTTACAATGAGCAGTTCTTC	CASKWDRYNEQFF	TRBV19	once	TRBJ2-1	.
TGTGCCAGCAGCTTAGCGGCTAGCGGGAGGGCCAATGAGCAGTTCTTC	CASSLAASGRANEQFF	TRBV7-2	.	TRBJ2-1	TRBD2
TGCGCCAGCAGCCAAGTCGAAGCCAGGGGGGAGGGGGTCTTT	CASSQVEARGEGVF	TRBV4-3	.	TRBJ1-1	TRBD1
TGTGCCAGCAGTTTAGGGGCAGTCTACGAGCAGTACTTC	CASSLGAVYEQYF	TRBV27	.	TRBJ2-7	.
TGTGCCAGTGATGCAGAAGGGTATAGCAATCAGCCCCAGCATTTT	CASDAEGYSNQPQHF	TRBV19	.	TRBJ1-5	.
TGTGCCAGCTTGGGGGGGAGCCCTTACGAGCAGTACTTC	CASLGGSPYEQYF	TRBV9	.	TRBJ2-7	TRBD2
TGTGCCAGCAGCGTATCAGGGGCTGGAAACACCATATATTTT	CASSVSGAGNTIYF	TRBV9	.	TRBJ1-3	.
TGTGCCAGCAGTGAAGCCCGGACGGCCAATCAGCCCCAGCATTTT	CASSEARTANQPQHF	TRBV6-1	.	TRBJ1-5	.
TGTGCCAGCAGTCAGACTAGGGGTTTGTCTAGCGGACTACTAGGCGAGCAGTACTTC	CASSQTRGLSSGLLGEQYF	TRBV2	.	TRBJ2-7	TRBD2
TGTGCCAGCAGCTTATTGGTAGGGGGCATGAACACTGAAGCTTTCTTT	CASSLLVGGMNTEAFF	TRBV7-2	.	TRBJ1-1	TRBD1
TGTGCCAGTTCGGCCCTGACGGGGCCTTGGGAGCAGTACTTC	CASSALTGPWEQYF	TRBV19	.	TRBJ2-7	.
TGCGCCAGCAGCCAAGGTCGGGTCTCCACCTACGAGCAGTACTTC	CASSQGRVSTYEQYF	TRBV4-1	.	TRBJ2-7	.
TGCGCCAGCAGCCAAGATTATTGGGGAGGGAACTATGGCTACACCTTC	CASSQDYWGGNYGYTF	TRBV4-3	few	TRBJ1-2	.
TGTGCCAGCTCCCCGCGGGTCGCGGGAGGAGAAGACGAGCAGTACTTC	CASSPRVAGGEDEQYF	TRBV18	.	TRBJ2-7	TRBD2
TGTGCCACCAGCAGAGATATGGGAGACAGCCCAACTAATGAAAAACTGTTTTTT	CATSRDMGDSPTNEKLFF	TRBV15	.	TRBJ1-4	.
TGCGCCAGCAGCCAAGGGGGGGCGGGAGTTTTTTCCCGCACAGATACGCAGTATTTT	CASSQGGAGVFSRTDTQYF	TRBV4-1	.	TRBJ2-3	.
TGTGCCAGCAGTTCTTTTTCCGACAGCCGGAAGCGGCCCCAGCATTTT	CASSSFSDSRKRPQHF	TRBV27	.	TRBJ1-5	.
TGTGCCACCAGTGATAACAGGGTCTATGGCTACACCTTC	CATSDNRVYGYTF	TRBV24-1	.	TRBJ1-2	.
TGTGCCAGCTCACCGATAGGATATAATGAGCAGTTCTTC	CASSPIGYNEQFF	TRBV18	.	TRBJ2-1	.
TGTGCCAGCAGGCGGGTAGGGTCGGGCAATGAGCAGTTCTTC	CASRRVGSGNEQFF	TRBV7-2	.	TRBJ2-1	.
TGCGCCAGCACCCAAGTGGGCACCGGACCCCCCCTGGGCAATGAGCAGTTCTTC	CASTQVGTGPPLGNEQFF	TRBV4-1	.	TRBJ2-1	.
TGCGCCAGCAGTGAGTCGAGGGGACTGGGGGTCCCAGATACGCAGTATTTT	CASSESRGLGVPDTQYF	TRBV10-2	.	TRBJ2-3	.
TGTGCCAGCAGCCAAGAAGGATCGGGGGAGGGCATGTTCTTC	CASSQEGSGEGMFF	TRBV3-1/TRBV3-2	.	TRBJ2-1	TRBD2
TGTGCCAGCAGCGTTTCAGGACAGTCATCTGGCTACACCTTC	CASSVSGQSSGYTF	TRBV9	.	TRBJ1-2	.
TGTGCCAGCAGCTTAGGACGTACTAGCGGGCTCCCCTACGAGCAGTACTTC	CASSLGRTSGLPYEQYF	TRBV5-8	.	TRBJ2-7	TRBD2
TGTGCCAGCAGTGTCGTCTATGGCTACACCTTC	CASSVVYGYTF	TRBV2	.	TRBJ1-2	.
TGTGCCAGCAGCCAGGGTCGGGAGGGATACGAGCAGTACTTC	CASSQGREGYEQYF	TRBV3-1/TRBV3-2	.	TRBJ2-7	TRBD2
TGTGCCAGCAGCTTACTTCCCTGGACCGGGACAGGGACCACAGATACGCAGTATTTT	CASSLLPWTGTGTTDTQYF	TRBV7-8	.	TRBJ2-3	TRBD1
TGTGCCAGCAGCCCAGGGACTAGCAGCACAGATACGCAGTATTTT	CASSPGTSSTDTQYF	TRBV7-3	.	TRBJ2-3	TRBD2
TGTGCCAGCACCTGGACAGGGAACACTGAAGCTTTCTTT	CASTWTGNTEAFF	TRBV12-3/TRBV12-4	.	TRBJ1-1	TRBD1
TGTGCCAGCAGAGCAGGGGGATCTTACCGGGCCCAGCATTTT	CASRAGGSYRAQHF	TRBV2	.	TRBJ1-5	TRBD1
TGTGCCAGCAACGGGGGCGGGCAGCCCCAGCATTTT	CASNGGGQPQHF	TRBV2	.	TRBJ1-5	.
TGTGCCAGCAGTTACCCGGGGGCGGATGGCTACACCTTC	CASSYPGADGYTF	TRBV6-2/TRBV6-3	.	TRBJ1-2	.
TGTGCCTGGAGTAGGAGTGTGGGGTCAGGTGGAAACACCATATATTTT	CAWSRSVGSGGNTIYF	TRBV30	.	TRBJ1-3	.
TGTGCCTCACAGGGGGTTGATAATTCACCCCTCCACTTT	CASQGVDNSPLHF	TRBV10-3	.	TRBJ1-6	TRBD1
TGTGCCAGCAGTTTAGGGGTGAACGGGAATTCACCCCTCCACTTT	CASSLGVNGNSPLHF	TRBV27	.	TRBJ1-6	.
TGCGCCAGCAGTCTCGGGGCGGGAGTTTTCAATGAGCAGTTCTTC	CASSLGAGVFNEQFF	TRBV4-1	.	TRBJ2-1	TRBD2
TGCGCCAGCAGCTACCCGGGACTAGACTCCTACAATGAGCAGTTCTTC	CASSYPGLDSYNEQFF	TRBV4-1	once	TRBJ2-1	TRBD2